Each of the 20 T cell receptor beta chains below was sequenced from the same sample in a study of T cells in Graves' hyperthyroidism and ophthalmopathy. TCR beta CDR3 sequences were amplified from RNA transcripts. In the first-round RT-PCR of the TCR CDR3, the HTBI primer set was used. TCRdb reanalysed the multiplex PCR reads using MiXCR and keeps one entry per CDR3 protein. Among 250,000 to 300,000 distinct CDR3 sequences listed, roughly a fifth were seen once. Sequencing was carried out using blood. The receptors originated from a man aged 50 to 60 with Graves' ophthalmopathy.

The J gene is TRBJ2-1, the V gene TRBV27; TRBD2 agrees at 8 bases. The CDR3 covers 14 residues. The trim removed 5 bases at V and 10 bases at J, leaving 10 bases unmatched. Germline CDR1 reads MNHEY; CDR2 reads SMNVEV (reference sequence). CDR3 residues: CASSRGASGPEQFF. DNA for the CDR3: TGTGCCAGCAGTCGAGGGGCTAGCGGGCCCGAGCAGTTCTTC.

The rearrangement links TRBV2 to TRBJ2-1, with D possibly TRBD1 on 5 matching bases. Germline-derived CDR1 and CDR2 are SNHLY and FYNNEI. Trimming stripped 7 bases from V and 7 bases from J, with 14 bases between. The CDR3 sequence is 13 residues long. CDR3 amino acids: CASTAEAGNEQFF. CDR3 DNA sequence: TGTGCCAGCACGGCGGAAGCAGGGAATGAGCAGTTCTTC.

This clonotype was seen only a few times. This chain joins TRBV20-1 and TRBJ2-2; 12 positions match TRBD2. The CDR3 spans 18 residues. With 0 bases clipped from V and 6 bases from J, the junction kept 11 bases outside the gene matches. Per the germline V gene, CDR1 is DFQATT and CDR2 is SNEGSKA (reference sequence). Here the CDR3 DNA reads TGCAGTGCTAGAGATCTCGGGAGGACTAGCGGGACTCCCGGGGAGCTGTTTTTT. This codes for CSARDLGRTSGTPGELFF.

Of note for this clonotype: A single base separates this from a much larger clone, so it may be a read error. The CDR3 nucleotides read TGCAGTACCCAAGGAGAAAGCTCATCAGATACGCAGTATTTT. Protein sequence: CSTQGESSSDTQYF. This chain joins TRBV20-1 and TRBJ2-3; D call uncertain. This CDR3 spans 14 amino acids. The germline V gene encodes CDR1 DFQATT and CDR2 SNEGSKA (reference sequence). V was trimmed by 8 bases and J by 4 bases, leaving 19 bases between them.

This chain joins TRBV6-1 and TRBJ1-6; TRBD1 matches at 8 bases. This CDR3 has 15 amino acids. Germline CDR1 MNHNS, CDR2 SASEGT. V shed 2 bases, J shed 8 bases, and the junction held 5 bases outside the gene matches. The DNA for the CDR3 is TGTGCCAGCAGTGAATATACAGGGGGGTATTCACCCCTCCACTTT. It encodes CASSEYTGGYSPLHF.

There are a few counts of this clonotype. The gene calls are TRBV6-1 and TRBJ2-5, with a tentative D call TRBD1 (6 bases). Germline V lookup: CDR1 MNHNS, CDR2 SASEGT. V was shortened by 6 bases and J by 5 bases, with 16 bases between the two germline ends. The CDR3 has 14 residues. In DNA, the CDR3 is TGTGCCAGCAGGGGGGCCGGCCTCTCCGAGACCCAGTACTTC. It specifies CASRGAGLSETQYF.

A few counts support this clonotype. The chain is built from TRBV5-1 and TRBJ2-2; D is unresolved. The V and J ends lost 5 bases and 1 base respectively, with 12 bases between them. CDR1 is SGHRS, CDR2 YFSETQ, per germline. The CDR3 sequence is 15 residues long. CDR3 sequence: CASSSTLENTGELFF. The CDR3 DNA reads as TGCGCCAGCAGTTCGACACTGGAGAACACCGGGGAGCTGTTTTTT.

This clonotype was seen repeatedly, ten times or more. The chain carries TRBV7-9 and TRBJ2-7; TRBD2 agrees at 7 bases. Germline V lookup: CDR1 SEHNR, CDR2 FQNEAQ (reference sequence). The CDR3 extends over 14 amino acids. The ends lost 10 bases at V and 5 bases at J; junction bases unmatched: 14. The CDR3 loop is CATTPGGSTDEQYF. DNA for the CDR3: TGTGCCACCACCCCAGGCGGGAGTACCGACGAGCAGTACTTC.

This clonotype was counted a few times. This chain joins TRBV28 and TRBJ1-6; D possibly corresponds to TRBD1 (5 bases). The CDR3 extends over 14 amino acids. V was pared by 5 bases and J by 9 bases, with 14 bases between. Looked up from germline, CDR1 is MDHEN and CDR2 is SYDVKM. CDR3 protein: CASSPGRELSPLHF. The CDR3 bases are TGTGCCAGCAGTCCCGGCAGGGAACTTTCACCCCTCCACTTT.

This clonotype was seen only a few times. The gene calls are TRBV28 and TRBJ2-4; 7 bases map to TRBD2. The ends lost 4 bases at V and 1 base at J; junction bases unmatched: 7. Germline V CDR1 and CDR2: MDHEN, SYDVKM. CDR3 length equals 16 residues. CDR3 sequence: CASSSGGSGAKNIQYF. The CDR3 nucleotides are TGTGCCAGCAGTTCTGGCGGGAGCGGGGCCAAAAACATTCAGTACTTC.

The table lists this clonotype with many counts. V usage is TRBV5-1 and J usage is TRBJ1-1; weak D call: TRBD1 (5 bases). Trimming removed 9 bases from V and 6 bases from J, with 21 bases in between. This CDR3 contains 14 residues. The germline gives CDR1 SGHRS, CDR2 YFSETQ. The CDR3 DNA sequence: TGCGCCACCCCGGCGGACACCTACTCCTCTGAAGCTTTCTTT. This encodes CATPADTYSSEAFF. Full variable domain (outside the CDR3, taken from reference TRBV5-1 and TRBJ1-1): KAGVTQTPRYLIKTRGQQVTLSCSPISGHRSVSWYQQTPGQGLQFLFEYFSETQRNKGNFPGRFSGRQFSNSRSEMNVSTLELGDSALYLCATPADTYSSEAFFGQGTRLTVV.

This rearrangement joins TRBV7-8 to TRBJ2-7, with 9 bases aligning to TRBD1. Germline CDR1 reads SGHVS; CDR2 reads FQNEAQ. Losses at the gene ends were 5 bases for V and 4 bases for J; bases not matched to a gene: 12. CDR3 length equals 16 residues. This CDR3 is CASSPRAGTGSYEQYF. The CDR3 bases are TGTGCCAGCAGCCCCCGGGCCGGGACAGGGTCTTACGAGCAGTACTTC.

This clonotype was observed many times. CDR3 in DNA: TGTGCCAGCAGGGGGGTGGCCGGGAGCACCGGGGAGCTGTTTTTT. It is translated as CASRGVAGSTGELFF. V usage is TRBV11-2 and J usage is TRBJ2-2; perhaps TRBD2 as D (6 bases). Germline lookup yields CDR1 SGHAT and CDR2 FQNNGV. The CDR3 runs to 15 residues. The V end was cut by 6 bases, the J end by 4 bases, with 15 bases between.

About this clonotype: This may stem from a read error, because a much larger clone lies one nucleotide away. CDR3 DNA: TGTGCCAGCAGTTTAGCCGGGGCAGGGGGCTACGAGCAGTACTTC. Its protein product is CASSLAGAGGYEQYF. This chain connects TRBV28 to TRBJ2-7; TRBD1 matches at 7 bases. V shed 2 bases, J shed 3 bases, and the junction held 7 bases outside the gene matches. The CDR3 totals 15 residues. Germline CDR1 and CDR2: MDHEN and SYDVKM.

This clonotype was detected once. This may come from a read error, since a much larger clone is one base off. Without the conserved terminal phenylalanine or tryptophan, this CDR3 likely stems from a read error. V and J are TRBV5-5 and TRBJ1-1, with no clear D. Germline loops: CDR1 SGHKS, CDR2 YYEKEE (reference sequence). CDR3 length: 14 residues. V was cut by 1 base and J by 4 bases, with 11 bases left in between. CDR3: CASSLTGFGTEAFL. CDR3 nucleotides: TGTGCCAGCAGCTTGACGGGGTTTGGCACTGAAGCTTTCCTT.

This clonotype has only a few counts. The V and J genes are TRBV27 and TRBJ2-7; perhaps TRBD2 as D (5 bases). Germline CDR1 reads MNHEY; CDR2 reads SMNVEV (reference sequence). The V end was cut by 11 bases, the J end by 7 bases, with 24 bases between. The CDR3 spans 14 residues. The CDR3 DNA is TGTGCCCTACGGACCTCAAAGCGGACGGAGGAGCAGTACTTC. Translation gives CALRTSKRTEEQYF.

The CDR3 DNA reads TGCGCCAGCAGCTTGGGGCGGGCCGAGCGGGAGGTACCCTACGAGCAGTACTTC. Its protein product is CASSLGRAEREVPYEQYF. This chain links TRBV5-1 with TRBJ2-7; 9 bases match TRBD2. CDR3 size: 18 residues. Germline CDR1 SGHRS, CDR2 YFSETQ. With 0 bases clipped from V and 2 bases from J, the junction kept 12 bases outside the gene matches.

This clonotype was seen a handful of times. The chain has TRBV29-1 and TRBJ1-1; unclear D gene. CDR3 size: 13 residues. Per germline, CDR1 SQVTM and CDR2 ANQGSEA. The CDR3 sequence: CPYGRRVNTEAFF. In nucleotides, the CDR3 is TGCCCCTACGGGAGGCGGGTGAACACTGAAGCTTTCTTT.

The chain is built from TRBV14 and TRBJ2-3, with 7 bases identical to TRBD2. There are 16 residues in the CDR3. Germline values: CDR1 SGHDN, CDR2 FVKESK. J was trimmed by 1 base and V by 2 bases; bases with no gene match: 6. The CDR3 DNA sequence: TGTGCCAGCAGCCAATATTCCGGGAGGCGCACAGATACGCAGTATTTT. Its translation is CASSQYSGRRTDTQYF.

This clonotype was counted at least ten times. The rearrangement links TRBV5-1 to TRBJ2-3; 7 positions match TRBD2. This CDR3 is 15 amino acids long. The ends lost 4 bases at V and 0 bases at J; junction bases unmatched: 5. Germline V CDR1 and CDR2: SGHRS, YFSETQ. For the CDR3, the DNA is TGCGCCAGCAGCCGCGGGGGTTTCAGCACAGATACGCAGTATTTT. It specifies CASSRGGFSTDTQYF.